The rows below give T cell receptor beta chains drawn from one sample of a study of CD8 T cells in ankylosing spondylitis. TCRdb re-called the 5' RACE reads through MiXCR, storing one row per CDR3 protein. Counted here are tens of thousands of distinct CDR3 sequences, roughly 9.6% occurring once; the ten biggest clones make up over 1.1%. The material sequenced was blood, either unsorted or a sorted T cell fraction (not recorded which). All receptors come from a male donor with ankylosing spondylitis or in good health (not recorded which). The CDR3 runs from the conserved cysteine through the conserved F or W.

j_call v_call cdr3_aa
TRBJ1-6 TRBV19 CASSIRDSNSPLHF
TRBJ2-3 TRBV28 CASSFKGGPTDTQYF
TRBJ1-2 TRBV19 CATSPSGLPQNYGYTF
TRBJ2-7 TRBV12-3/TRBV12-4 CASSSPNSYEQYF
TRBJ2-5 TRBV3-1 CASSQVLGGETQYF
TRBJ2-1 TRBV28 CASSLFFSGRGSYNEQFF
TRBJ2-3 TRBV12-3/TRBV12-4 CASSHRTGAADTQYF
TRBJ2-7 TRBV5-1 CASSLAVFSTYEQYF
TRBJ2-3 TRBV5-1 CASSLDTTDTQYF
TRBJ2-3 TRBV6-1 CASSPLAGGQTDTQYF
TRBJ2-3 TRBV12-3/TRBV12-4 CASSPLTLRTDTQYF
TRBJ2-7 TRBV29-1 CSVARGQGYYEQYF
TRBJ2-2 TRBV7-6 CASSLVGSTGELFF
TRBJ2-7 TRBV3-1 CASSQDRRNEQYF
TRBJ2-2 TRBV12-3/TRBV12-4 CASNRGSQVNTGELFF
TRBJ1-2 TRBV14 CASGSTGEYHGYTF
TRBJ2-1 TRBV7-9 CASSLGQGPYNEQFF
TRBJ2-5 TRBV4-2 CASSRTSGGSWETQYF
TRBJ1-1 TRBV7-8 CASSSRYVRENTEAFF
TRBJ2-6 TRBV5-1 CASSPTDSGANVLTF
TRBJ2-7 TRBV5-1 CASSLRWENYEQYF
TRBJ1-1 TRBV12-3/TRBV12-4 CASSPQPGRMNTEAFF
TRBJ1-5 TRBV5-1 CASSPGQGLGNQPQHF
TRBJ2-7 TRBV10-3 CAIKPQGSITYEQYF
TRBJ1-5 TRBV20-1 CSASQGYSNQPQHF
TRBJ1-3 TRBV5-1 CASSLDRDGNTIYF
TRBJ1-2 TRBV28 CASSLGGGFNYGYTF
TRBJ2-3 TRBV14 CASSSLGVYADTQYF
TRBJ1-4 TRBV12-3/TRBV12-4 CASSSTQGVFKLFF
TRBJ2-5 TRBV29-1 CSVEKWGAWEETQYF
TRBJ2-3 TRBV7-2 CASSLAQPTDTQYF
TRBJ1-3 TRBV7-2 CASSLAVTAGNTIYF
TRBJ2-3 TRBV5-6 CASSLEWDTQYF
TRBJ2-3 TRBV5-1 CASSFEGDPGTDTQYF
TRBJ2-1 TRBV12-3/TRBV12-4 CASSFQRGGDMFF
TRBJ2-2 TRBV5-1 CASSAPDRADTGELFF
TRBJ1-4 TRBV5-1 CATTSGTTNEKLFF
TRBJ1-1 TRBV6-1 CASSPRDRDTEAFF
TRBJ2-1 TRBV7-2 CASSLHLQRLNNEQFF
TRBJ2-7 TRBV30 CAWSVGTLGDEQYF
TRBJ2-1 TRBV19 CASNGPGGHSYNEQFF
TRBJ2-3 TRBV20-1 CSARLAGTDTQYF
TRBJ1-1 TRBV5-1 CASAPGVNTEAFF
TRBJ1-1 TRBV5-1 CASSLGPDRNTEAFF
TRBJ1-2 TRBV6-1 CASSEAVRSYGYTF
TRBJ1-1 TRBV29-1 CSVVGQNTEAFF
TRBJ2-1 TRBV30 CAWKRFGLYNEQFF
TRBJ1-2 TRBV20-1 CSAVPGFYGYTF
TRBJ1-3 TRBV12-3/TRBV12-4 CASRRPGTGTGNTIYF
TRBJ1-3 TRBV5-1 CASSLAGSSISGNTIYF
TRBJ1-2 TRBV5-5 CASSRTNNYGYTF
TRBJ2-7 TRBV12-3/TRBV12-4 CASSFRQDSYEQYF
TRBJ2-7 TRBV28 CASSLTGGVGEQYF
TRBJ2-7 TRBV14 CASSQDSAGGNEQYF
TRBJ2-6 TRBV15 CATSRVTSGANVLTF
TRBJ2-7 TRBV5-1 CASSLVGGLNEQYF
TRBJ2-7 TRBV10-3 CAISGGGYEQYF
TRBJ1-1 TRBV12-3/TRBV12-4 CASSLGSEAFF